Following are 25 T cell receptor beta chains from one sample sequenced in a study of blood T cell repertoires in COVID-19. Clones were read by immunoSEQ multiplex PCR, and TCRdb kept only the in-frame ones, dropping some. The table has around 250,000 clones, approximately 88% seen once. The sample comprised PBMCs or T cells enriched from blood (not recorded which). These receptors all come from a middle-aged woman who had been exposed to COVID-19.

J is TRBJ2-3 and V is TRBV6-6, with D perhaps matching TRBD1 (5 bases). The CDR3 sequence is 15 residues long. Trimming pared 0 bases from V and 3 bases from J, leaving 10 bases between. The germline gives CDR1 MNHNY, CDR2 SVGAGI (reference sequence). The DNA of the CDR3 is TGTGCCAGCAGTTACTCGACGCCAGGGACAGATACGCAGTATTTT. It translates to CASSYSTPGTDTQYF.

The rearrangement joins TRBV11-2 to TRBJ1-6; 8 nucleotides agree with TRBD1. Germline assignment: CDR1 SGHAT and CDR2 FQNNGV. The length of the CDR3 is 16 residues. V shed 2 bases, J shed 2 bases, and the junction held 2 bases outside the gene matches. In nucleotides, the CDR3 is TGTGCCAGCAGCTTAACAGGGGGGACCTATAATTCACCCCTCCACTTT. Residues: CASSLTGGTYNSPLHF.

As DNA, the CDR3 is TGTGCCAGCAGATTGGGGACAGTCGGCTACACCTTC. Protein sequence: CASRLGTVGYTF. V is TRBV28 and J is TRBJ1-2; TRBD1 matches at 7 bases. Germline V gene data show CDR1 as MDHEN and CDR2 as SYDVKM. J lost 8 bases, V lost 6 bases, and 6 bases had no gene match. CDR3 size: 12 residues.

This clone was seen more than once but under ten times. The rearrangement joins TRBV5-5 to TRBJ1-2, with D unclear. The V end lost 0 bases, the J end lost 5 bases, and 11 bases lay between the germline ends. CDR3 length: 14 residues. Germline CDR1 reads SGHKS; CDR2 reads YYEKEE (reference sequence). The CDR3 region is CASSLAGSSYGYTF. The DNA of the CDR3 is TGTGCCAGCAGCTTGGCCGGTTCCTCATATGGCTACACCTTC.

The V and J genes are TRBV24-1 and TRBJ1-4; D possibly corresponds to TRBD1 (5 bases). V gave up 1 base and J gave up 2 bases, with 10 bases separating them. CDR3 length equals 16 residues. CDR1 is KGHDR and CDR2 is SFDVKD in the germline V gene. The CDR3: CATSDLKDMTNEKLFF. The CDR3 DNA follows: TGTGCCACCAGTGATTTAAAGGACATGACTAATGAAAAACTGTTTTTT.

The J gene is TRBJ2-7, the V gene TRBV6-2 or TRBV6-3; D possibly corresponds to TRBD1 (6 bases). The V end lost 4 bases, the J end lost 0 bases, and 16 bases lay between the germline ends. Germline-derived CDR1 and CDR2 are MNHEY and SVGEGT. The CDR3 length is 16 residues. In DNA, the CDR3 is TGTGCCAGCAGTTTCATTCCAGGGGCGGGCTCCTACGAGCAGTACGTC. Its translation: CASSFIPGAGSYEQYV.

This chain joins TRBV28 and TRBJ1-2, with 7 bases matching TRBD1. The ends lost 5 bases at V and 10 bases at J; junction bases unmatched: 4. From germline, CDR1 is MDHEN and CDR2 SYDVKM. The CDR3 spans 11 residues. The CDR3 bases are TGTGCCAGCAGTCCCCAGGGGGACTACACCTTC. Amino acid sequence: CASSPQGDYTF.

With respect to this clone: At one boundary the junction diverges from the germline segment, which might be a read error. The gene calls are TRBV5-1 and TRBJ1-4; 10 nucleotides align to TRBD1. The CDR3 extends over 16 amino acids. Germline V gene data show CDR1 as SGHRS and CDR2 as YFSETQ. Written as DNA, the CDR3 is TGTGCCAGCAGCTTAGGGGACAGGGGTATTAATGAAAAACTGTTTTTT. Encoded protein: CASSLGDRGINEKLFF.

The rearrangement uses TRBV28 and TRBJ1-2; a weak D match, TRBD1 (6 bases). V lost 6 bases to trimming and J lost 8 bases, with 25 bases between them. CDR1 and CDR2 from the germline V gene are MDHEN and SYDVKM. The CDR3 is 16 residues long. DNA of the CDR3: TGTGCCAGCAGATCGGCAGGGGTCGGAAGCTTGAAGGGCTACACCTTC. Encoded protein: CASRSAGVGSLKGYTF.

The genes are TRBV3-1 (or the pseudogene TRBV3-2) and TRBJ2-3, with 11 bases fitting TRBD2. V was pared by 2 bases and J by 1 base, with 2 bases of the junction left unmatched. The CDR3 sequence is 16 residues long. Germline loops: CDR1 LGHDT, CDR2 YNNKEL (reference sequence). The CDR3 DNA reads TGTGCCAGCAGCCAACTTAGCGGGGGGGGCACAGATACGCAGTATTTT. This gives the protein CASSQLSGGGTDTQYF.

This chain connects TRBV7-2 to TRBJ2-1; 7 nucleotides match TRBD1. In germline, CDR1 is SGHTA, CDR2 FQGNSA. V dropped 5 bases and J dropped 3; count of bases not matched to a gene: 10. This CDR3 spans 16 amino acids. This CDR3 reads CASSQPSWTGYNEQFF. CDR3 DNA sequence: TGTGCCAGCAGCCAGCCAAGTTGGACAGGCTACAATGAGCAGTTCTTC.

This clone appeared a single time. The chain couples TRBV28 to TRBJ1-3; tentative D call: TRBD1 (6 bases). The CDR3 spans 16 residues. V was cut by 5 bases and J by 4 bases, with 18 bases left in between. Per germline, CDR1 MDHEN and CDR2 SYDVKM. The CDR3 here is CASSPTGINYGNTIYF. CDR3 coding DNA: TGTGCCAGCAGTCCCACAGGGATCAACTACGGAAACACCATATATTTT.

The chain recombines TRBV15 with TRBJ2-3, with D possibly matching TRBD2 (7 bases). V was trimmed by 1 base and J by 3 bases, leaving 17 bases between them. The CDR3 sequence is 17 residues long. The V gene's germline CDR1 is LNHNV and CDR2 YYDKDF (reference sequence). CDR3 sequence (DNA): TGTGCCACCAGCAGAGGAGGTGGGGGCGGGAGAACAGATACGCAGTATTTT. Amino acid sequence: CATSRGGGGGRTDTQYF. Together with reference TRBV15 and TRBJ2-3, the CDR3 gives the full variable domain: DAMVIQNPRYQVTQFGKPVTLSCSQTLNHNVMYWYQQKSSQAPKLLFHYYDKDFNNEADTPDNFQSRRPNTSFCFLDIRSPGLGDTAMYLCATSRGGGGGRTDTQYFGPGTRLTVL.

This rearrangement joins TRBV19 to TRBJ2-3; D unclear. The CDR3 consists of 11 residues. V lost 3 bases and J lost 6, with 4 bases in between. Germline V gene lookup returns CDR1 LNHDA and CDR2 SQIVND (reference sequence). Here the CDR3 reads CASSITDTQYF. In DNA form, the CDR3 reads TGTGCCAGTAGTATTACTGATACGCAGTATTTT.

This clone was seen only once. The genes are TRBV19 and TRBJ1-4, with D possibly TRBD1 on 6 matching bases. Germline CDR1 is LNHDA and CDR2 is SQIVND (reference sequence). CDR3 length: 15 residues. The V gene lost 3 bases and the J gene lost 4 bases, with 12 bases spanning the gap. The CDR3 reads CASSIQTGLNEKLFF. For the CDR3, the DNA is TGTGCCAGTAGTATTCAAACAGGGCTTAATGAAAAACTGTTTTTT.

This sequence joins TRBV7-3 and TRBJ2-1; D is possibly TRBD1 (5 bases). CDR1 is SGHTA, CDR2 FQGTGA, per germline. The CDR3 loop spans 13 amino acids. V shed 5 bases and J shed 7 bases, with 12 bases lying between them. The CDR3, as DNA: TGTGCCAGCAGCCTATATGACAGAAATGAGCAGTTCTTC. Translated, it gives CASSLYDRNEQFF.

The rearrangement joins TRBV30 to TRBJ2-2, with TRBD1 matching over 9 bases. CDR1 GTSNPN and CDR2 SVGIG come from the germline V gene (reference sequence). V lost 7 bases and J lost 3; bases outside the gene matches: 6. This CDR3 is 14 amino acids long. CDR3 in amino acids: CAYTGGGYTGELFF. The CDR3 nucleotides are TGTGCCTACACAGGGGGCGGGTACACCGGGGAGCTGTTTTTT. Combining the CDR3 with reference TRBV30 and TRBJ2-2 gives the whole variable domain SQTIHQWPATLVQPVGSPLSLECTVEGTSNPNLYWYRQAAGRGLQLLFYSVGIGQISSEVPQNLSASRPQDRQFILSSKKLLLSDSGFYLCAYTGGGYTGELFFGEGSRLTVL.

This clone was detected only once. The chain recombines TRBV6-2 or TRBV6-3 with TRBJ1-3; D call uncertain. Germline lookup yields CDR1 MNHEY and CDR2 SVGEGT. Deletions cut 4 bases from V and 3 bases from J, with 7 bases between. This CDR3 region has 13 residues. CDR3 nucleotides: TGTGCCAGCAGTTGGGAGAGTGGAAACACCATATATTTT. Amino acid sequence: CASSWESGNTIYF.

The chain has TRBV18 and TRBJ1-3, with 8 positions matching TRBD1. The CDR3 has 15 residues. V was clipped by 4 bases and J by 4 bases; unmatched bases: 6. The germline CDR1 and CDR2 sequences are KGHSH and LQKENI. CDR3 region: CASSQDRVSGNTIYF. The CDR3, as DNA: TGTGCCAGCTCACAGGACAGGGTATCCGGAAACACCATATATTTT.

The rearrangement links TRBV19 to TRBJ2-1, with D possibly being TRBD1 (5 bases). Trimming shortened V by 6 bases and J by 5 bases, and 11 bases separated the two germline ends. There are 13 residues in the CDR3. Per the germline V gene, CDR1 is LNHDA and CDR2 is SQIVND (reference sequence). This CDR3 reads CASSIRANNEQFF. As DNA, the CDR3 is TGTGCCAGTAGCATCAGGGCTAACAATGAGCAGTTCTTC.

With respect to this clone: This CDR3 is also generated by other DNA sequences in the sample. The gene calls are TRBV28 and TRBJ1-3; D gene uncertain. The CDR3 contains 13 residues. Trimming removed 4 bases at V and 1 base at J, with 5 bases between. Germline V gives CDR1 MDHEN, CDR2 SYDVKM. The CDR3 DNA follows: TGTGCCAGCAGTTCGGGATCTGGAAACACCATATATTTT. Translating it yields CASSSGSGNTIYF. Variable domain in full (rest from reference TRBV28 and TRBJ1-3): DVKVTQSSRYLVKRTGEKVFLECVQDMDHENMFWYRQDPGLGLRLIYFSYDVKMKEKGDIPEGYSVSREKKERFSLILESASTNQTSMYLCASSSGSGNTIYFGEGSWLTVV.

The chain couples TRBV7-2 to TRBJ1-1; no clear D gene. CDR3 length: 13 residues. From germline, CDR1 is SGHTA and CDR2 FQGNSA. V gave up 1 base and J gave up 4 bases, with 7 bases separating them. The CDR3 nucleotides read TGTGCCAGCAGCTTAGATTTCTCCACTGAAGCTTTCTTT. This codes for CASSLDFSTEAFF.

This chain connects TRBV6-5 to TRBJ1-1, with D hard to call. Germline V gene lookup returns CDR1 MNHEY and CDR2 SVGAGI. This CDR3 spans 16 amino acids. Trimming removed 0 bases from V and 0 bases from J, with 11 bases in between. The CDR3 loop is CASSYSGAYMNTEAFF. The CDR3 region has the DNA TGTGCCAGCAGTTACTCGGGAGCTTATATGAACACTGAAGCTTTCTTT.

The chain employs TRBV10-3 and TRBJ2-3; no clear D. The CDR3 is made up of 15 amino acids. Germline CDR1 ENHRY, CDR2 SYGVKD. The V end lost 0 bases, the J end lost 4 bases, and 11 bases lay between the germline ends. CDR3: CAISESDRSSDTQYF. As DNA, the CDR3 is TGTGCCATCAGTGAGTCGGATCGGAGTTCAGATACGCAGTATTTT.

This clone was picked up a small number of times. This CDR3 reads CASSRRQGHGYTF. The CDR3 region has the DNA TGTGCCAGCAGCCGCCGGCAGGGCCATGGCTACACCTTC. The genes are TRBV3-1 (or the pseudogene TRBV3-2) and TRBJ1-2; D is perhaps TRBD1 (5 bases). The CDR3 spans 13 residues. The germline V gene encodes CDR1 LGHDT and CDR2 YNNKEL (reference sequence). V lost 4 bases and J 6 bases, leaving 12 bases between the germline ends.